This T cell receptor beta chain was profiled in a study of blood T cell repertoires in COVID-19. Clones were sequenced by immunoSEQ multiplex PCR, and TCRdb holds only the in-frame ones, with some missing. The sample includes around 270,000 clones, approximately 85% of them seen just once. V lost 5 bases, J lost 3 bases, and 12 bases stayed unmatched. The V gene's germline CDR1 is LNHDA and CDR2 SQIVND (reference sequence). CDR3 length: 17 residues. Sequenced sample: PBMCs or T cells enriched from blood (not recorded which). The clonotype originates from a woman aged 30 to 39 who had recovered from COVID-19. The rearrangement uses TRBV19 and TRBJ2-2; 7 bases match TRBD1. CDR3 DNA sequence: TGTGCCAGTAGTTTCCCGACAGGGAAGGAGGACACCGGGGAGCTGTTTTTT. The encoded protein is CASSFPTGKEDTGELFF.